This T cell receptor (beta chain) originates from a study of cytomegalovirus exposure and HLA in healthy donors. General study results and limits: Cytomegalovirus status was reportedly diagnosed by the classifier with high sensitivity and specificity.

On this clone itself: Its antigen is currently unknown.

In the PCR, 60 Vbeta and 13 Jbeta primers were used. Some clones are missing from TCRdb's copy, which holds only in-frame ones; the method was immunoSEQ multiplex PCR. Among about 110,000 clones listed, about 70% were seen once. Sequenced: PBMCs. The origin of this receptor is a woman aged 30 to 39 in good health and CMV-seronegative.

CDR3 amino acids: CASTPLPGLVNEQFF. Written as DNA, the CDR3 is TGCGCCAGCACCCCACTTCCAGGACTAGTAAATGAGCAGTTCTTC. The chain has TRBV5-1 and TRBJ2-1; 7 bases map to TRBD2. The germline gives CDR1 SGHRS, CDR2 YFSETQ. J lost 7 bases, V lost 6 bases, and 13 bases had no gene match. The CDR3 is 15 amino acids.